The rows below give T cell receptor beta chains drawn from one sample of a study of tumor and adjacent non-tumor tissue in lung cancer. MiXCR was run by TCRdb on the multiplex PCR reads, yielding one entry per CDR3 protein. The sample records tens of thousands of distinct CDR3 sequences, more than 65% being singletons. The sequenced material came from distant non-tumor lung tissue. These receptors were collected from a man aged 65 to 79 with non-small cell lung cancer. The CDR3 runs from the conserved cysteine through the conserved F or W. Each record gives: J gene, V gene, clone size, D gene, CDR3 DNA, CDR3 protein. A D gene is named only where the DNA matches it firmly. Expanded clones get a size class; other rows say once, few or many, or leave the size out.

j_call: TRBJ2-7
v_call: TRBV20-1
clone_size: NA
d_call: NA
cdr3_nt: TGCAGTGTTAGGGAAGAACTAACGGGGACCTACGAGCAGTACTTC
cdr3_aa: CSVREELTGTYEQYF

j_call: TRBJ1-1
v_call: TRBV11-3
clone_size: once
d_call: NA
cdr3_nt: TGTGCCAGCAGCACCCCGGCGAACACTGAAGATCTCTTT
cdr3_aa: CASSTPANTEDLF

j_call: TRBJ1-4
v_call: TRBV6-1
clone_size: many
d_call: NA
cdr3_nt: TGTGCCAGCAGTGAACTTAGGGGTGAGGGGACTAATGAAAAACTGTTTTTT
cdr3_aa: CASSELRGEGTNEKLFF

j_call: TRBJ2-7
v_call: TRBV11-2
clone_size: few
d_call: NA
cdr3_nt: TGTGTCAGCAGCTTATATGGGCCCGAACAGTACTTC
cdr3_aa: CVSSLYGPEQYF

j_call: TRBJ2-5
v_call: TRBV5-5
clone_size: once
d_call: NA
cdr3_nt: TGTGCCAGCAGTTTGGTCAGTCCGGAGACTCAGTGCTTC
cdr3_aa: CASSLVSPETQCF

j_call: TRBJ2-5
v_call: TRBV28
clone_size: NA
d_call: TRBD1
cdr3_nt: TGTGCCAGCAGTTTATCCGGGACAGGGCTGAGGATCCAGTACTTC
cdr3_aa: CASSLSGTGLRIQYF

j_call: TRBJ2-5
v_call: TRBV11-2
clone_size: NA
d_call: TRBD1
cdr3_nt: TGTGCCATCAACCCGGGGACAGTTGCGCAAGAGACCCAGTACTTC
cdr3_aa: CAINPGTVAQETQYF

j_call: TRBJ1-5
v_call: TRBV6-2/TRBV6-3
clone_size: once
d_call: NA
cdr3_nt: TGTGCCAGCACCACGGGGTCCCAAGAGGGTCAGCACCAGCATTTT
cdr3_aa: CASTTGSQEGQHQHF

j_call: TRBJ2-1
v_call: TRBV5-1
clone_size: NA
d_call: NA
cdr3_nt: TGCGCCAGCAGCTCGGACTTCACGACCTACAATGAGCAGTTCTTC
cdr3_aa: CASSSDFTTYNEQFF

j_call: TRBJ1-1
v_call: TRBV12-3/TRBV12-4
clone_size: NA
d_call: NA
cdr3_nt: TGTGCCAGTAGTTTAGAACAGTTCACTGAAGCTTTCTTT
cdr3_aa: CASSLEQFTEAFF

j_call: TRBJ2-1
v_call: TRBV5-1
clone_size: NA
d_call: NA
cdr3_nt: TGCGTCAGCACCACGATTTATGGGGGTACGAACGACAATGAGCAGTTCTTC
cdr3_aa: CVSTTIYGGTNDNEQFF

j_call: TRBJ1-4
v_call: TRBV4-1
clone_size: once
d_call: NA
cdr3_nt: TGCGCCAGCAGCCCCCGGTCGGCAGGGGAACTCTCAACTAATGAAAAACCGTTTTTT
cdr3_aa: CASSPRSAGELSTNEKPFF

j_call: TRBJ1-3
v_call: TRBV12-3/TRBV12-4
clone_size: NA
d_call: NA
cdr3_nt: TGTGCCAGCAGTCGTCCCGGGAAAGGGATCTGCTCTGGAAACACAACATATTTT
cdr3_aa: CASSRPGKGICSGNTTYF

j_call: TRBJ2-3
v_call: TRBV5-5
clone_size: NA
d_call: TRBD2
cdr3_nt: TGCGCCAGCGGCCCTGCGGGAGGGGCAGATACGCAGTATTTT
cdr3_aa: CASGPAGGADTQYF

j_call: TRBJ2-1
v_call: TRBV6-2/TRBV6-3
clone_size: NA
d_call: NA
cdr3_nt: TGCGCCAGCAGTCCAAAGGCTGGGAATTCGTGGAATGAGCAGTTCTTC
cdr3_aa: CASSPKAGNSWNEQFF

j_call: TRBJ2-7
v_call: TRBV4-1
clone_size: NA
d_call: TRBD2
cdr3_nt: TGCGCCAGCAGCCGGACACTAGCGGGAACGGGGGACGAGCAGCACTTC
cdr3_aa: CASSRTLAGTGDEQHF

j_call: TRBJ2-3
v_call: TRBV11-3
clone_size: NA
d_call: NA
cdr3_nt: TGTGCCAGCACCAGTCGGGAAGTAATCACAGATACGCAGTATTTC
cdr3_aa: CASTSREVITDTQYF

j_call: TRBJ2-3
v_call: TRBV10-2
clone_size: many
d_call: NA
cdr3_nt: TGCGCCAGCAGTCTCCTGTTGAGTCCAGATACGCAGTATTTT
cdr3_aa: CASSLLLSPDTQYF

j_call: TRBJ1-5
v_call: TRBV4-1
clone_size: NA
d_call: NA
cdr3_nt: TGCGCCAGTAGGCAAGCGATCAATCAGCCCCAGCATTTT
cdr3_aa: CASRQAINQPQHF

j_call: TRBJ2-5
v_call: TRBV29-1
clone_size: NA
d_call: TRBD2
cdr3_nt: TGCAGCGTTGAATTCTATAGGACTAGCGGGGGGAAATACGAGACCCAGTACTTC
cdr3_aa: CSVEFYRTSGGKYETQYF